Listed below are T cell receptor beta chains from one sample, sequenced in a study of T cell repertoires in cytomegalovirus infection. TCRdb processed the reads anew with MiXCR; each CDR3 protein has one entry. Among approximately 180,000 distinct CDR3 sequences listed, approximately 19% were seen once. The source material was PBMCs. The origin of the receptors is a human donor in good health (CMV status not recorded). Some clones in this sample may be carry-over from other donors' samples. Both conserved end residues are part of each CDR3. D genes are given only for firm matches. A clone size is listed for some rows: how often the clone was seen (once, few, many), or a class if it is expanded.

D gene,J gene,clone size,CDR3 length,V gene,CDR3 protein,CDR3 DNA
-,TRBJ1-1,few,13,TRBV18,CASSIGVNTEAFF,TGTGCCAGCTCAATCGGCGTGAACACTGAAGCTTTCTTT
TRBD1,TRBJ2-3,many,15,TRBV7-9,CASSPSEGAGDTQYF,TGTGCCAGCAGCCCGTCCGAGGGGGCGGGCGATACGCAGTATTTT
-,TRBJ1-1,few,17,TRBV14,CASSHPRGAKLNTEAFF,TGTGCCAGCAGCCATCCCCGGGGGGCTAAATTGAACACTGAAGCTTTCTTT
-,TRBJ1-5,-,13,TRBV15,CATSTGFNQPQHF,TGTGCCACCAGCACAGGGTTCAATCAGCCCCAGCATTTT
-,TRBJ2-5,few,15,TRBV28,CASSLRGVGGETQYF,TGTGCCAGCAGTTTACGAGGGGTGGGCGGTGAGACCCAGTACTTC
TRBD2,TRBJ2-7,-,15,TRBV12-5,CASGAGTSGRYEQYF,TGTGCTAGTGGTGCCGGGACTAGCGGGCGCTACGAGCAGTACTTC
-,TRBJ1-1,many,15,TRBV5-4,CASSTGQRGGTEAFF,TGTGCCAGCAGCACTGGACAGCGGGGCGGCACTGAAGCTTTCTTT
-,TRBJ1-6,many,14,TRBV12-3/TRBV12-4,CASSSGLTHSPLHF,TGTGCCAGCAGCTCAGGGTTGACCCATTCACCCCTCCACTTT
-,TRBJ2-1,-,14,TRBV28,CASLPPGSYNEQFF,TGTGCCAGTTTGCCCCCGGGGTCCTACAATGAGCAGTTCTTC
-,TRBJ1-1,-,15,TRBV27,CASSQTEGMNTEAFF,TGTGCCAGCAGTCAGACAGAAGGGATGAACACTGAAGCTTTCTTT